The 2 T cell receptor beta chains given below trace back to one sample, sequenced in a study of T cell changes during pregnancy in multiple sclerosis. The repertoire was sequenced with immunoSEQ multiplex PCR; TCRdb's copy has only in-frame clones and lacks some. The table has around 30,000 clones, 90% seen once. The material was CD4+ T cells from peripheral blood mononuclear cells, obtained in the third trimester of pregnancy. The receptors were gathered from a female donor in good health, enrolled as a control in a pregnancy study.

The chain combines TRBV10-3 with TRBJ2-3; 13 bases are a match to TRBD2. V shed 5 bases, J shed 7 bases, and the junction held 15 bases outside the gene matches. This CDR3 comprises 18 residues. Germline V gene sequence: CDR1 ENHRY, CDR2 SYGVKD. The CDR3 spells CAISSADRTSGREYTQYF. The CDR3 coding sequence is TGTGCCATCAGTTCGGCCGACCGGACTAGCGGGAGAGAGTATACGCAGTATTTT.

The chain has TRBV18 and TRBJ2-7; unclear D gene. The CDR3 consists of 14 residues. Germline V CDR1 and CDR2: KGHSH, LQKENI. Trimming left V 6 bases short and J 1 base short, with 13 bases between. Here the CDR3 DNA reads TGTGCCAGCTCGCCAACGTCCGGTTCCTACGAGCAGTACTTC. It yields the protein CASSPTSGSYEQYF.